These 5 T cell receptor beta chains came from one sample sequenced in a study of T cells in localized non-small cell lung cancer. Method: immunoSEQ multiplex PCR; TCRdb's copy keeps in-frame clones and lacks some. Of 65,000 or so clones detected, more than 80% appear once; the ten largest clones hold around 4.7%. The sample here was PBMCs, taken before any cancer treatment. The receptors originated from a man aged 35 to 70 with stage II lung adenocarcinoma.

The chain is built from TRBV6-1 and TRBJ2-7; 11 bases align to TRBD2. After removal of 5 bases from V and 0 bases from J, the junction contained 3 bases not matched to a gene. The CDR3 is made up of 15 amino acids. Germline V gene lookup returns CDR1 MNHNS and CDR2 SASEGT. The CDR3 region is CASSLTSGSSYEQYF. The DNA for the CDR3 is TGTGCCAGCAGTTTAACTAGCGGGAGCTCCTACGAGCAGTACTTC.

The chain links TRBV6-5 to TRBJ2-5; unclear D gene. The CDR3 spans 14 residues. Trimming took 5 bases from V and 3 from J, leaving 13 bases between them. Per germline, CDR1 MNHEY and CDR2 SVGAGI. The CDR3: CASSAASLKETQYF. The CDR3 coding sequence is TGTGCCAGCAGTGCTGCGAGTCTCAAAGAGACCCAGTACTTC.

This chain joins TRBV5-5 and TRBJ1-5; 7 bases fit TRBD1. V lost 4 bases and J lost 4; bases outside the gene matches: 8. The germline gives CDR1 SGHKS, CDR2 YYEKEE (reference sequence). The CDR3 length is 15 residues. The CDR3 here is CASSRGYRGNQPQHF. The CDR3 region has the DNA TGTGCCAGCAGCCGAGGGTACAGGGGTAATCAGCCCCAGCATTTT.

The CDR3 loop reads CASSEKGDQPQHF. The CDR3 DNA sequence: TGTGCCAGCAGTGAGAAGGGGGATCAGCCCCAGCATTTT. The chain couples TRBV6-1 to TRBJ1-5; weak D call: TRBD1 (6 bases). CDR1 and CDR2 (germline): MNHNS, SASEGT. The CDR3 consists of 13 residues. V shed 3 bases and J shed 5 bases, with 8 bases lying between them.

The rearrangement uses TRBV15 and TRBJ2-3, with no clear D. CDR1 is LNHNV, CDR2 YYDKDF, per germline (reference sequence). The CDR3 has 15 residues. Trimming took 3 bases from V and 0 from J, leaving 10 bases between them. Here the CDR3 DNA reads TGTGCCACCAGCAGGACACCTTTTAGCACAGATACGCAGTATTTT. It codes for CATSRTPFSTDTQYF.